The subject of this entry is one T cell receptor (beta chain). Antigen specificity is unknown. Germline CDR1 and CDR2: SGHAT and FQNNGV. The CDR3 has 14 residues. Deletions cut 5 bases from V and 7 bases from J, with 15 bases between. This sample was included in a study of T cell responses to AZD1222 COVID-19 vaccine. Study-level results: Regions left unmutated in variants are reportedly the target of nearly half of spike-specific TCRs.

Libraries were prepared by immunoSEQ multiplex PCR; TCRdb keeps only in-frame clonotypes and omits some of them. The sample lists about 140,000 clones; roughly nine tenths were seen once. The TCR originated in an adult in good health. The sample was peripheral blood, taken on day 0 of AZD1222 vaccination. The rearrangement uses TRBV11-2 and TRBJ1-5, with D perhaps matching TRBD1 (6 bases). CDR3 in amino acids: CASSPGGRRQPQHF. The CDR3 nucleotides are TGTGCCAGCAGCCCCGGGGGCCGGCGACAGCCCCAGCATTTT. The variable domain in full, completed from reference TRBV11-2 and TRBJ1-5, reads EAGVAQSPRYKIIEKRQSVAFWCNPISGHATLYWYQQILGQGPKLLIQFQNNGVVDDSQLPKDRFSAERLKGVDSTLKIQPAKLEDSAVYLCASSPGGRRQPQHFGDGTRLSIL.